The rows below give T cell receptor beta chains drawn from one sample of a study of T cells after somatic rescue of genetic block. Only in-frame clones appear in the TCRdb table, and some are missing; sequencing was by immunoSEQ multiplex PCR. This sample has some 14,000 clones, with roughly 70% found just once. The sequencing input was peripheral blood mononuclear cells (PBMCs). The receptor source for this set is a boy aged 10-17 years. Both conserved end residues are part of each CDR3. The D gene is left open where the match is weak. Only some rows state a clone size, as once, few, many or a class for expanded clones.

size	D	length	V	J	DNA	CDR3
.	.	16	TRBV2	TRBJ1-6	TGTGCCAGCATTCTAGCCACCGGGACATATAATTCACCCCTCCACTTT	CASILATGTYNSPLHF
.	.	13	TRBV30	TRBJ2-7	TGTGCCTGCTCCCTGGGCGCGCCTTACGAGCAGTACTTC	CACSLGAPYEQYF
.	.	16	TRBV18	TRBJ2-1	TGTGCCAGCTCCACGGAAGGGCGCGGGTCCTACAATGAGCAGTTCTTC	CASSTEGRGSYNEQFF
.	.	14	TRBV7-2	TRBJ2-7	TGTGCCAGCAGCTCCCCGGGGCCCTTCTACGAGCAGTACTTC	CASSSPGPFYEQYF
.	TRBD2	15	TRBV19	TRBJ2-3	TGTGCCAGTAGTAGGACTAGCGGGGGGGCATATACGCAGTATTTT	CASSRTSGGAYTQYF
once	.	15	TRBV5-1	TRBJ1-1	TGCGCCAGCAGCTTGACAGTCGGGTGGGTCACTGAAGCTTTCTTT	CASSLTVGWVTEAFF
.	TRBD2	15	TRBV13	TRBJ2-1	TGTGCCAGCAGTCCTCGACTAGCGGGGACCCATGAGCAGTTCTTC	CASSPRLAGTHEQFF
.	.	16	TRBV6-8	TRBJ2-7	TGTGCCAGCTGTCCACCTCCCGGGACACTATCCTACGAGCAGTACTTC	CASCPPPGTLSYEQYF
.	.	15	TRBV28	TRBJ1-1	TGTGCCAGCAGTTTTACCCCGACAGTGAACACTGAAGCTTTCTTT	CASSFTPTVNTEAFF
.	.	15	TRBV5-8	TRBJ2-6	TGTGCCAGCTTAACCACACAAAGTCGGGCCAACGTCCTGACTTTC	CASLTTQSRANVLTF
.	.	13	TRBV28	TRBJ2-5	TGTGCCAGCAGTTTTACTGATTGGGGGACCCAGTACTTC	CASSFTDWGTQYF
.	.	13	TRBV6-5	TRBJ2-7	TGTGCCAGCAAACAAGGGTTTTTATACGAGCAGTACTTC	CASKQGFLYEQYF
.	TRBD2	18	TRBV28	TRBJ2-3	TGTGCCAGCAGTTTCCCCCATTCTAGCGGGGGGGCAACAGATACGCAGTATTTT	CASSFPHSSGGATDTQYF